The source of this T cell receptor (beta chain) is a study of cytomegalovirus exposure and HLA in healthy donors. J gave up 6 bases and V 2 bases, and 10 bases lay outside the gene matches. The germline CDR1 and CDR2 sequences are SGHNT and YYREEE (reference sequence). This CDR3 has 16 amino acids. Primers: 60 Vbeta forward and 13 Jbeta reverse. Some clones are missing from TCRdb's copy, which holds only in-frame ones; the method was immunoSEQ multiplex PCR. The table includes some 200,000 clones, around 77% detected once. The rearrangement joins TRBV5-4 to TRBJ2-1; TRBD2 matches at 8 bases. Sequenced input: PBMCs. The source is a woman younger than 45 in good health and CMV-seronegative. The CDR3 DNA follows: TGTGCCAGCAGCTTAGGCGGGGGGTACCCTCGCAATGAGCAGTTCTTC. This gives the protein CASSLGGGYPRNEQFF.